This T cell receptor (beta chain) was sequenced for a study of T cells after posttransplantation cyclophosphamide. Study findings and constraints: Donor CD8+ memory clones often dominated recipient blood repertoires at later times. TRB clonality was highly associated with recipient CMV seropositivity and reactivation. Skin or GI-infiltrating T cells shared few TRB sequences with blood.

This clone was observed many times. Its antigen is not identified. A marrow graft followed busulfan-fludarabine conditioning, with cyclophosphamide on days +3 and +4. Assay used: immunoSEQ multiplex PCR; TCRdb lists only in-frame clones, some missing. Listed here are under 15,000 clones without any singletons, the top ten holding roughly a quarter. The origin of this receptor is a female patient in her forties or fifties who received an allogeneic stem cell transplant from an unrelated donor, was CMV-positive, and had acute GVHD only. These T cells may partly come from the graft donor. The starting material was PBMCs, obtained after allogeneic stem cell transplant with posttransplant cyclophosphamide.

This CDR3 is CASRPTTSGGPLAGELFF. The CDR3 DNA reads as TGCGCCAGCAGGCCTACGACTAGCGGGGGGCCCCTCGCCGGGGAGCTGTTTTTT. The chain is built from TRBV4-1 and TRBJ2-2, with 13 bases aligning to TRBD2. The V gene's germline CDR1 is MGHRA and CDR2 YSYEKL. The CDR3 loop spans 18 amino acids. Trimming cost V 6 bases and J 6 bases; bases outside gene matches: 13.